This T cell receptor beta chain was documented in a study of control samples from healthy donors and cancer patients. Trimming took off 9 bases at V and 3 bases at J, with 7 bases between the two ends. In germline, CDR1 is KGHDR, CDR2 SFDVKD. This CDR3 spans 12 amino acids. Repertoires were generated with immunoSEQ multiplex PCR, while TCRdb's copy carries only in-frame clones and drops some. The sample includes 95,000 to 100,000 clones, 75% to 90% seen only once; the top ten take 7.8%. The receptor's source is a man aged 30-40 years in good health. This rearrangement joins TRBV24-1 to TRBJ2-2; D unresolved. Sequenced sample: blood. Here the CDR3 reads CATSFYTGELFF. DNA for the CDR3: TGTGCCACCTCCTTCTACACCGGGGAGCTGTTTTTT.